A single sample gave rise to the 7 T cell receptor beta chains below, sequenced in a study of cytomegalovirus exposure and HLA in healthy donors. PCR amplification relied on 60 Vbeta primers (plus 13 Jbeta primers). The assay was immunoSEQ multiplex PCR, and TCRdb's table has in-frame clones only and misses some. The sample has 150,000 to 200,000 clones, about three quarters seen once. The sequencing sample was made of PBMCs. The receptor set was obtained from a woman aged 40 to 50 in good health and CMV-seronegative.

The rearrangement uses TRBV19 and TRBJ2-5, with 12 nucleotides matching TRBD2. CDR1 is LNHDA and CDR2 is SQIVND in the germline V gene (reference sequence). With V trimmed by 6 bases and J by 2 bases, 4 bases remained unmatched. The CDR3 has 15 residues. The CDR3 DNA sequence: TGTGCCAGTAGGCTGACTAGCGGGAGTCAAGAGACCCAGTACTTC. It encodes CASRLTSGSQETQYF.

This rearrangement joins TRBV4-3 to TRBJ1-1; maybe TRBD1 (5 bases). CDR1 and CDR2 (germline): LGHNA, YSLEER. Trimming cost V 0 bases and J 2 bases, with 13 bases left between them. The length of the CDR3 is 16 residues. CDR3 sequence: CASSQDLATANTEAFF. As DNA, the CDR3 is TGCGCCAGCAGCCAAGATTTGGCGACAGCCAACACTGAAGCTTTCTTT.

This clone was detected once. This chain links TRBV29-1 with TRBJ2-7, with 12 nucleotides matching TRBD2. The length of the CDR3 is 13 residues. The J segment lost 3 bases and the V segment lost 7 bases, leaving 4 bases of the junction unmatched. Germline values: CDR1 SQVTM, CDR2 ANQGSEA. CDR3 DNA sequence: TGCAGCGCACTAGCGGGAGGACGCTACGAGCAGTACTTC. Translating it yields CSALAGGRYEQYF.

The gene calls are TRBV18 and TRBJ2-7; D may be TRBD1 (6 bases). Germline V gives CDR1 KGHSH, CDR2 LQKENI. The CDR3 length is 14 residues. Trimming left V 3 bases short and J 7 bases short, with 16 bases between. Here the CDR3 reads CASSPSGGQGEQYV. The CDR3 nucleotides read TGTGCCAGCTCACCGAGCGGAGGTCAGGGGGAGCAGTACGTC.

V and J are TRBV19 and TRBJ1-1; the match to TRBD1 covers 8 bases. Germline trimming cut 8 bases from V and 6 bases from J; bases unmatched to any gene: 5. Looked up from germline, CDR1 is LNHDA and CDR2 is SQIVND (reference sequence). This CDR3 spans 12 amino acids. CDR3 amino acids: CASRNRGAEAFF. CDR3 in DNA: TGTGCCAGTCGGAACAGGGGGGCTGAAGCTTTCTTT. Looking up the rest from reference TRBV19 and TRBJ1-1 gives the full variable domain: DGGITQSPKYLFRKEGQNVTLSCEQNLNHDAMYWYRQDPGQGLRLIYYSQIVNDFQKGDIAEGYSVSREKKESFPLTVTSAQKNPTAFYLCASRNRGAEAFFGQGTRLTVV.

This chain joins TRBV6-6 and TRBJ2-7; D is possibly TRBD2 (5 bases). V lost 2 bases and J lost 7, with 15 bases in between. Germline lookup yields CDR1 MNHNY and CDR2 SVGAGI (reference sequence). The CDR3 is made up of 14 amino acids. The CDR3 DNA sequence: TGTGCCAGCAGTTACCCGTGGGAGAAGGAAGAGCAGTACTTC. This translates into CASSYPWEKEEQYF.

The chain employs TRBV9 and TRBJ2-7; 11 bases line up with TRBD2. The CDR3 extends over 16 amino acids. Germline CDR1 reads SGDLS; CDR2 reads YYNGEE. V gave up 4 bases and J gave up 3 bases; unmatched junction bases: 9. The CDR3 DNA reads as TGTGCCAGCAGCACCTACGACGGGACTAGCGGCTACGAGCAGTACTTC. Its translation: CASSTYDGTSGYEQYF.